This TCR beta chain was captured in a study of OX40 agonist ivuxolimab in advanced cancers. Across the whole study: The treatment was a fully human IgG2 OX40 agonist, ivuxolimab. Partial responses were achieved by three patients: one hepatocellular carcinoma, two cutaneous melanoma.

As regards this clone: Its antigen is undetermined. One junction end does not reproduce the germline sequence, and a read error may be involved. Other DNA sequences in this specimen translate into the identical CDR3.

Looked up from germline, CDR1 is SNHLY and CDR2 is FYNNEI. This CDR3 region has 11 residues. Profiling relied on immunoSEQ multiplex PCR, and the TCRdb table lists in-frame clones only, not all of them. The sample includes more than 60,000 clones, around four fifths of them seen just once. General study points: Among T cells, CD8+ cells averaged more expanded clones than CD4+ cells. At 0.1 to 3.0 mg/kg, clonal expansion of CD4+ and CD8+ blood T cells had occurred by week 6.

This sequence was found in an adult with an advanced solid tumor such as melanoma, head and neck, liver or kidney cancer. Sequenced material: CD4+ or CD8+ T cells sorted from blood, taken in a trial of the OX40 agonist ivuxolimab. This chain uses TRBV2 with TRBJ2-1; D may be TRBD2 (5 bases). CDR3: CASRLSHEQFF. The CDR3 DNA reads TGCGCCAGCAGACTATCCCATGAGCAGTTCTTC.